This TCR beta chain was captured by sequencing in a study of blood T cell repertoires in COVID-19 (dated by TCRdb to about 2020). Turning to the overall study: Samples from collaborators originated in the United States, Italy and Spain and spanned both the acute and convalescent phases of COVID-19. The samples were drawn from two sources: the first 160 participants of the ongoing ImmuneRACE study, and 1,254 subjects contributed by 6 global collaborators. The repertoires were made available in a free public database intended to serve as a resource for research on the immune response to SARS-CoV-2. A de-identified subject ID, COVID-19 status, age in years and sex were almost always included in the sample metadata. Subjects who had been exposed to COVID-19, were actively infected with it, or had recovered from it provided the deeply sampled blood TCRbeta repertoires that made up the dataset. The material from the prospective study consisted of cDNA or gDNA derived from T cells, B-cell-depleted T cells, or PBMCs. Where available, HLA class I and class II types were obtained from metadata supplied by the sample provider rather than from assay-based typing. The paper as a whole reports these results and caveats: The amount of clinical and demographic metadata varied by source and participant and was provided uncurated.

Each collaborating institution followed its own protocols to collect whole blood in K2EDTA tubes. For TCRbeta analysis, collaborators shipped samples in one of three forms: frozen whole blood, isolated PBMCs, or DNA extracted from either of those sample types. Notes on this clone: The antigen this receptor binds is unknown. No base-level quality is on record; no much larger clone is a single base apart.

Here V drops 3 bases and J drops 1 base, and the junction holds 2 bases not matched to any gene. Sequences MNHEY (CDR1) and SMNVEV (CDR2) are obtained from the germline V gene (reference sequence). The CDR3 sequence holds 14 residues, the cysteine and phenylalanine included. Kept here is only the CDR3 DNA, which spans 42 bases and is read in frame from base 1. The immunoSEQ Assay, a bias-controlled multiplex PCR, was used to amplify TCRbeta CDR3 regions from genomic DNA. The authors processed their data as follows. Nucleated cell counts per sample were estimated from amplification of reference gene primers within the assay. To quantify the absolute abundance of each unique TCRbeta CDR3 rearrangement, sequence reads were collapsed and filtered. For each sample, productive Simpson clonality was calculated as the square root of Simpson's diversity index across productive rearrangements. TCRdb's version of the immuneACCESS table is confined to in-frame rearrangements and falls short of the full clone set. An unresolved V gene accounts for under half of the shortfall where checked; the remainder is of unknown origin. V and J calls and clone size follow that table, whereas D and trimming were derived from the DNA. In this sample the table shows about 79,000 clones, around 89% of which occur a single time. Approximately 15% of the sample goes to the ten largest clones.

Material for sequencing was peripheral blood. The V gene is TRBV27 and the J gene is TRBJ2-5, with 7 middle bases fitting TRBD1. The clonotype originates from a man in his 70s with active or convalescent COVID-19. The nucleotides read TGTGCCAGCAGTTTCGCAGGGGGCCAAGAGACCCAGTACTTC. Its protein product is CASSFAGGQETQYF.